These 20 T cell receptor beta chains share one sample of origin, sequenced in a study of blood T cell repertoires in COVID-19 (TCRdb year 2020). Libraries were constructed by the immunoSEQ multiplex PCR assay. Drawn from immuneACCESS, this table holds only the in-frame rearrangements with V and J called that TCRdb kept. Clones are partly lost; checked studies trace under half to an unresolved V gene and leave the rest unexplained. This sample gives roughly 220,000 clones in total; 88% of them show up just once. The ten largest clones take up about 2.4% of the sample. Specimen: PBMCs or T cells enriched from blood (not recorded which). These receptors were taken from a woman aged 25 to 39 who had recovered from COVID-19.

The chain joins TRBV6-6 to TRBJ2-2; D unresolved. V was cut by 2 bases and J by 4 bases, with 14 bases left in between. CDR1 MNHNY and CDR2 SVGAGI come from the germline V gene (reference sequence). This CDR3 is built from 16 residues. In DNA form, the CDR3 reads TGTGCCAGCAGTTACAACCCCGTCGATAGCACCGGGGAGCTGTTTTTT. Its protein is CASSYNPVDSTGELFF.

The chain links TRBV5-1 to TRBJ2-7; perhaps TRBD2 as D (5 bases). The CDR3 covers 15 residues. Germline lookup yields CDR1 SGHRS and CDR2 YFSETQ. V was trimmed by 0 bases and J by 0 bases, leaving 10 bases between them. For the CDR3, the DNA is TGCGCCAGCAGCTTGGGGCCGGGATTCTCCTACGAGCAGTACTTC. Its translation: CASSLGPGFSYEQYF.

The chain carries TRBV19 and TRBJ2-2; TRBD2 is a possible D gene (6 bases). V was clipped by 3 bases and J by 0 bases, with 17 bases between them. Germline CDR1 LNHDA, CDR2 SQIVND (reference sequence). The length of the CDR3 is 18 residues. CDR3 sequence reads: CASSITSLRGTNTGELFF. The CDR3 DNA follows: TGTGCCAGTAGTATCACCTCTCTGCGGGGCACGAACACCGGGGAGCTGTTTTTT.

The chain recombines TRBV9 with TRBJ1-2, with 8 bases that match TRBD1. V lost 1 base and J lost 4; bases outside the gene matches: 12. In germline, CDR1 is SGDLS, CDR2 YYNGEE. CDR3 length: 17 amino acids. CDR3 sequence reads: CASSVFSGGTGGYGYTF. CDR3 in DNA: TGTGCCAGCAGCGTATTTTCCGGTGGGACAGGCGGCTATGGCTACACCTTC.

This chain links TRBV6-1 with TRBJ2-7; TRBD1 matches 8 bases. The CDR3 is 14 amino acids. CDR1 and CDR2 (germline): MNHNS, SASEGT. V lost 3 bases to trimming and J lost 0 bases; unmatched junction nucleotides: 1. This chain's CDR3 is CASSEGQASYEQYF. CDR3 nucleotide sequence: TGTGCCAGCAGTGAGGGACAGGCCTCCTACGAGCAGTACTTC.

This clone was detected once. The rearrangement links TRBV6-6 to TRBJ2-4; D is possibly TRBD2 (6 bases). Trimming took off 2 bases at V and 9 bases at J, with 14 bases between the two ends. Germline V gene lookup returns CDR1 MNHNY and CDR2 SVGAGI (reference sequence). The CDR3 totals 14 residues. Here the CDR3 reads CASSYNAAGSIQYF. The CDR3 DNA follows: TGTGCCAGCAGTTACAATGCGGCGGGAAGCATTCAGTACTTC.

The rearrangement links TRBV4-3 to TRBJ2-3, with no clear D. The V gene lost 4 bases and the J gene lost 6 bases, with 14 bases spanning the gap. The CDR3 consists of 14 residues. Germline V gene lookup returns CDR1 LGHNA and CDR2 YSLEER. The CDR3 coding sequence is TGCGCCAGCAGCCTCCTAGGCATATCCGATACGCAGTATTTT. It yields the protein CASSLLGISDTQYF.

The CDR3, as DNA: TGTGCCAGCAGCGAGTCAGGTCTAGCTGACGGTACGCAGTATTTT. It is translated as CASSESGLADGTQYF. The V call is TRBV7-3, the J call TRBJ2-3; possible D gene TRBD2, 5 bases. Germline V lookup: CDR1 SGHTA, CDR2 FQGTGA. Trimming cost V 5 bases and J 8 bases, with 20 bases left between them. This CDR3 has 15 residues.

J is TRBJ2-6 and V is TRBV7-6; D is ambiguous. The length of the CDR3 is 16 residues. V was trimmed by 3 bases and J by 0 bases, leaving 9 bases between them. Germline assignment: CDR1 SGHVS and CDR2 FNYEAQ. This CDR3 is CASSLGQVSGANVLTF. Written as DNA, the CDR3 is TGTGCCAGCAGCTTGGGCCAGGTCTCTGGGGCCAACGTCCTGACTTTC.

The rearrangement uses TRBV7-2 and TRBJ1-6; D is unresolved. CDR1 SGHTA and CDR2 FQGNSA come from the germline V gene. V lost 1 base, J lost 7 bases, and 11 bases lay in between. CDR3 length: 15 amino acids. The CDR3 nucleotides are TGTGCCAGCAGCTTAGGGCCGTCTCAGAATTCACCCCTCCACTTT. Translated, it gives CASSLGPSQNSPLHF.

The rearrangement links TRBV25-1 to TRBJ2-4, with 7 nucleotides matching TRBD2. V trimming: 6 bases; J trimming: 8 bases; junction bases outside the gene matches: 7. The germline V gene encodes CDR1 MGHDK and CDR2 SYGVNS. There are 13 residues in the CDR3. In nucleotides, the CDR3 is TGTGCCAGCAGCGCAGGTCGGGGGGACATTCAGTACTTC. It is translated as CASSAGRGDIQYF.

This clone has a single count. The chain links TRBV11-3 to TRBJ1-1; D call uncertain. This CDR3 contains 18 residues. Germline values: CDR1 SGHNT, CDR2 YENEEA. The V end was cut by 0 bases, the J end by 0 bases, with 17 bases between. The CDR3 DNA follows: TGTGCCAGCAGCTTAGATGAAATGAGGATAGAGTTGAACACTGAAGCTTTCTTT. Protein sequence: CASSLDEMRIELNTEAFF.

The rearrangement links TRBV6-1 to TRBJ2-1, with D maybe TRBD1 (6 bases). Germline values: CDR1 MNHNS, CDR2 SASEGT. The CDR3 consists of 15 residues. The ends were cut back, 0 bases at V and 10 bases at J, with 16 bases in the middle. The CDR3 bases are TGTGCCAGCAGTGAAGCCCCTCTACAGGGATTGGAGCAGTTCTTC. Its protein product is CASSEAPLQGLEQFF.

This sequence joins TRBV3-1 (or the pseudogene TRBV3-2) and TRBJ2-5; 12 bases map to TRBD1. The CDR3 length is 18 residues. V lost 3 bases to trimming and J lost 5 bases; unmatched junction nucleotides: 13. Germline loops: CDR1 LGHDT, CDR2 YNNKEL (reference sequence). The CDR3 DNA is TGTGCCAGCAGCCAGCCCGGGACAGGGGGCGACTTGCACGAGACCCAGTACTTC. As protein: CASSQPGTGGDLHETQYF.

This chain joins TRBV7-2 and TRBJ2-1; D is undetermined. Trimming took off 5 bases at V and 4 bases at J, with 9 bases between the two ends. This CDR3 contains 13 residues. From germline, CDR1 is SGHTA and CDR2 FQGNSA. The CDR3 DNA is TGTGCCAGCAGCGCCATGCAGTACAATGAGCAGTTCTTC. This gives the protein CASSAMQYNEQFF. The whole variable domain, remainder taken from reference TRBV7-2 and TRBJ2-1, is GAGVSQSPSNKVTEKGKDVELRCDPISGHTALYWYRQSLGQGLEFLIYFQGNSAPDKSGLPSDRFSAERTGGSVSTLTIQRTQQEDSAVYLCASSAMQYNEQFFGPGTRLTVL.

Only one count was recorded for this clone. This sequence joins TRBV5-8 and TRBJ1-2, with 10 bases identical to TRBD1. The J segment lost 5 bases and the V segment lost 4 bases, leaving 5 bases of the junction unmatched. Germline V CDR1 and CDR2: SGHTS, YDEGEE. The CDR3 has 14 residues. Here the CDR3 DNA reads TGTGCCAGCAGCATGCGGACAGGGGGTTATGGCTACACCTTC. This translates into CASSMRTGGYGYTF.

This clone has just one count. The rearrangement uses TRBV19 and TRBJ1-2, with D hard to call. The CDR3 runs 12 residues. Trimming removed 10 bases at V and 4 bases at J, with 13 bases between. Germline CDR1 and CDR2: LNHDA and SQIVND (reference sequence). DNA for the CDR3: TGTGCCACCCGCCCGGGATTCTATGGCTACACCTTC. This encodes CATRPGFYGYTF.

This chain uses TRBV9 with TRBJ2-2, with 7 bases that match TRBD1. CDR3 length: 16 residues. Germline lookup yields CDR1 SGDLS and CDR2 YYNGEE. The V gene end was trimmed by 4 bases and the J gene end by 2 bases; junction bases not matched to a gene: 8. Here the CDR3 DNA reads TGTGCCAGCAGCACTCTGACAGGGAAAAACACCGGGGAGCTGTTTTTT. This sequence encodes CASSTLTGKNTGELFF.

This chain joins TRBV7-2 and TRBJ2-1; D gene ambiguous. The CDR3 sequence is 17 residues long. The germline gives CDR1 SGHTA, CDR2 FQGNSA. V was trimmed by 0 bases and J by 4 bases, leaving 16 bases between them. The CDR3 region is CASSLALSARRYNEQFF. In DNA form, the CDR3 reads TGTGCCAGCAGCTTAGCGCTCTCAGCGCGGAGATACAATGAGCAGTTCTTC.

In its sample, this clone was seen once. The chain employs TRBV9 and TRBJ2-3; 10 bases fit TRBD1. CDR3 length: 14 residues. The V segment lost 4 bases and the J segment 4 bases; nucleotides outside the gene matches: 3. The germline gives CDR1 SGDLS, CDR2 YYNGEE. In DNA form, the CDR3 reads TGTGCCAGCAGCATAGGGACAGGGGCAGATACGCAGTATTTT. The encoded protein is CASSIGTGADTQYF.